Below, 30 T cell receptor beta chains from the same sample are listed, as sequenced in a study of blood T cell repertoires in COVID-19. Profiling relied on immunoSEQ multiplex PCR, and the TCRdb table lists in-frame clones only, not all of them. The repertoire holds over 25,000 clones, with 88% as singletons. The sequenced sample was peripheral blood. These receptors all stem from a woman aged 45-59 years with active COVID-19.

The CDR3, as DNA: TGTGCCAGCAGCTTGACAGGGTGGAATGAGCAGTTCTTC. Translating gives CASSLTGWNEQFF. This rearrangement joins TRBV13 to TRBJ2-1, with TRBD1 matching 7 bases. The CDR3 has 13 amino acids. V lost 3 bases and J lost 7; bases outside the gene matches: 3. Germline V CDR1 and CDR2: PRHDT, FYEKMQ (reference sequence).

The chain couples TRBV6-5 to TRBJ2-1; D possibly corresponds to TRBD1 (6 bases). Trimming took 7 bases from V and 4 from J, leaving 17 bases between them. The CDR3 is 15 residues long. From germline, CDR1 is MNHEY and CDR2 SVGAGI. CDR3 amino acids: CASTRGAERYNEQFF. The DNA for the CDR3 is TGTGCCAGCACCAGGGGAGCGGAGCGTTACAATGAGCAGTTCTTC.

This clone was counted only a few times. The J gene is TRBJ2-5, the V gene TRBV3-1 (or the pseudogene TRBV3-2); 10 positions agree with TRBD1. CDR3 length: 15 amino acids. Trimming took 5 bases from V and 1 from J; bases not matched to a gene: 4. Germline loops: CDR1 LGHDT, CDR2 YNNKEL (reference sequence). For the CDR3, the DNA is TGTGCCAGCAGCTCCGGGACAGGGGTCCAAGAGACCCAGTACTTC. Encoded protein: CASSSGTGVQETQYF.

The chain employs TRBV18 and TRBJ1-5, with D possibly being TRBD1 (5 bases). The CDR3 consists of 15 residues. Germline V gives CDR1 KGHSH, CDR2 LQKENI. Between the trimmed V and J ends, which lost 6 bases and 4 bases, there was a span of 16 bases. In nucleotides, the CDR3 is TGTGCCAGCTCCCGATCCACGGGGGGGAATCAGCCCCAGCATTTT. Its protein product is CASSRSTGGNQPQHF.

The chain uses TRBV29-1 and TRBJ2-5, with TRBD2 identical over 7 bases. J was trimmed by 4 bases and V by 6 bases; bases with no gene match: 11. The germline V gene has CDR1 SQVTM and CDR2 ANQGSEA. The CDR3 consists of 14 residues. The CDR3 coding sequence is TGCAGCGTCCCCGGAGGCGGGAGTGTAGAGACCCAGTACTTC. Amino acids: CSVPGGGSVETQYF.

This clone was detected only a few times. This chain joins TRBV7-3 and TRBJ2-7, with a tentative D call TRBD1 (5 bases). Germline CDR1 is SGHTA and CDR2 is FQGTGA. With 5 bases removed from V and 6 bases from J, the gap between germline ends came to 14 bases. The CDR3 length is 13 residues. The CDR3 is CASSLSGIGEQYF. CDR3 sequence (DNA): TGTGCCAGCAGCCTCTCAGGGATTGGCGAGCAGTACTTC. Combining the CDR3 with reference TRBV7-3 and TRBJ2-7 gives the whole variable domain GAGVSQTPSNKVTEKGKYVELRCDPISGHTALYWYRQSLGQGPEFLIYFQGTGAADDSGLPNDRFFAVRPEGSVSTLKIQRTERGDSAVYLCASSLSGIGEQYFGPGTRLTVT.

The gene calls are TRBV10-3 and TRBJ2-6; 12 bases are shared with TRBD2. V was pared by 3 bases and J by 1 base, with 7 bases of the junction left unmatched. This CDR3 is 19 amino acids long. Germline V gene data show CDR1 as ENHRY and CDR2 as SYGVKD. The CDR3 coding sequence is TGTGCCATCAGTGAAGGACTAGCGGGACCTCCTTCTGGGGCCAACGTCCTGACTTTC. Translation: CAISEGLAGPPSGANVLTF.

This clone has a single count. V usage is TRBV3-1 (or the pseudogene TRBV3-2) and J usage is TRBJ2-3; tentative D call: TRBD2 (6 bases). The V gene lost 1 base and the J gene lost 0 bases, with 11 bases spanning the gap. From germline, CDR1 is LGHDT and CDR2 YNNKEL (reference sequence). This CDR3 contains 16 residues. The CDR3 is CASSQGLETSTDTQYF. The CDR3 coding sequence is TGTGCCAGCAGCCAAGGACTAGAAACTAGCACAGATACGCAGTATTTT.

This clone occurred a few times. The chain has TRBV6-5 and TRBJ2-1; D is ambiguous. The CDR3 extends over 15 amino acids. Germline CDR1 and CDR2: MNHEY and SVGAGI. Trimming cost V 5 bases and J 0 bases, with 11 bases left between them. CDR3 in DNA: TGTGCCAGCAGTCCCTGGCCTAGCTCCTACAATGAGCAGTTCTTC. Protein: CASSPWPSSYNEQFF.

The chain uses TRBV6-6 and TRBJ2-5; 10 positions agree with TRBD1. The CDR3 totals 16 residues. Per the germline V gene, CDR1 is MNHNY and CDR2 is SVGAGI (reference sequence). The V gene end was trimmed by 6 bases and the J gene end by 4 bases; junction bases not matched to a gene: 11. This CDR3 is CASRPLSDRGGETQYF. The CDR3 DNA is TGTGCCAGCAGACCCTTATCGGACAGGGGGGGAGAGACCCAGTACTTC.

The chain recombines TRBV7-9 with TRBJ1-3; D possibly corresponds to TRBD1 (6 bases). CDR1 is SEHNR, CDR2 FQNEAQ, per germline (reference sequence). Trimming stripped 6 bases from V and 0 bases from J, with 12 bases between. The CDR3 loop spans 15 amino acids. CDR3 loop: CASSFGQFSGNTIYF. In DNA form, the CDR3 reads TGTGCCAGCAGTTTTGGACAGTTCTCTGGAAACACCATATATTTT.

This clone was observed once. V and J are TRBV10-3 and TRBJ1-2, with D uncertain. The CDR3 spans 14 residues. Germline values: CDR1 ENHRY, CDR2 SYGVKD. V lost 6 bases and J lost 6, with 17 bases in between. In DNA form, the CDR3 reads TGTGCCATCAGCAGCGCTCGGGTGGGAGATGGCTACACCTTC. Translated: CAISSARVGDGYTF.

This clone was counted a single time. The chain employs TRBV6-5 and TRBJ1-5; the match to TRBD1 covers 7 bases. The CDR3 contains 15 residues. CDR1 is MNHEY and CDR2 is SVGAGI in the germline V gene. The V and J ends lost 6 bases and 2 bases, in that order; junction bases with no gene match: 7. Here the CDR3 reads CASSLSQGGNQPQHF. As DNA, the CDR3 is TGTGCCAGCAGCCTCAGCCAGGGGGGCAATCAGCCCCAGCATTTT.

The chain couples TRBV18 to TRBJ2-7, with D perhaps matching TRBD1 (6 bases). The CDR3 length is 15 residues. V was trimmed by 6 bases and J by 6 bases, leaving 21 bases between them. In germline, CDR1 is KGHSH, CDR2 LQKENI. The CDR3 sequence is CASSMTSDSNGEQYF. The CDR3 DNA reads TGTGCCAGCTCGATGACCTCGGACAGCAATGGCGAGCAGTACTTC.

This clone is a singleton in its sample. V gene TRBV28 combines with J gene TRBJ2-3, with a possible D match to TRBD2 (5 bases). Germline CDR1 is MDHEN and CDR2 is SYDVKM. V was pared by 2 bases and J by 2 bases, with 14 bases between. This CDR3 has 16 amino acids. CDR3 nucleotide sequence: TGTGCCAGCAGTTTACGGCGGGCGCCATCCACAGATACGCAGTATTTT. As protein: CASSLRRAPSTDTQYF.

The gene calls are TRBV10-1 and TRBJ2-7; the match to TRBD2 covers 13 bases. CDR1 and CDR2 from the germline V gene are WNHNN and SYGVQD (reference sequence). The V gene end was trimmed by 6 bases and the J gene end by 2 bases; junction bases not matched to a gene: 1. The CDR3 runs 14 residues. CDR3 nucleotides: TGCGCCAGCAGACTAGCGGGAGGGACCTACGAGCAGTACTTC. Encoded protein: CASRLAGGTYEQYF.

This CDR3 reads CASSPQGLAGVGAKNIQYF. The CDR3, as DNA: TGTGCCAGCAGCCCCCAGGGACTAGCGGGAGTTGGGGCCAAAAACATTCAGTACTTC. V and J are TRBV9 and TRBJ2-4, with TRBD2 matching 14 bases. This CDR3 contains 19 residues. Germline-derived CDR1 and CDR2 are SGDLS and YYNGEE. The junction had 10 bases not matched to a gene; V was cut back by 4 bases and J by 1 base.

The CDR3 nucleotides are TGTGCCAGCACCGCTCGGGATACAGATACGCAGTATTTT. Its translation is CASTARDTDTQYF. The J gene is TRBJ2-3, the V gene TRBV28; a possible D gene is TRBD2 (5 bases). Germline V gene data show CDR1 as MDHEN and CDR2 as SYDVKM. V dropped 7 bases and J dropped 3 bases, with 11 bases sitting between them. This CDR3 comprises 13 residues.

The chain employs TRBV3-1 (or the pseudogene TRBV3-2) and TRBJ2-1; 7 nucleotides line up with TRBD1. Per germline, CDR1 LGHDT and CDR2 YNNKEL (reference sequence). V shed 0 bases, J shed 7 bases, and the junction held 9 bases outside the gene matches. The CDR3 is 16 residues long. CDR3 nucleotides: TGTGCCAGCAGCCAAGATCTTTCCAGGGGGATGAATGAGCAGTTCTTC. Translating gives CASSQDLSRGMNEQFF.

The chain couples TRBV27 to TRBJ1-6; 10 nucleotides match TRBD1. The V segment lost 5 bases and the J segment 7 bases; nucleotides outside the gene matches: 5. The length of the CDR3 is 15 residues. CDR1 is MNHEY and CDR2 is SMNVEV in the germline V gene (reference sequence). The CDR3 nucleotides are TGTGCCAGCAGTACCCGGACAGGGGGAAATTCACCCCTCCACTTT. Protein sequence: CASSTRTGGNSPLHF.

This chain links TRBV2 with TRBJ2-3, with 10 positions matching TRBD1. The CDR3 consists of 15 residues. V trimming: 7 bases; J trimming: 5 bases; junction bases outside the gene matches: 9. Germline V gene data show CDR1 as SNHLY and CDR2 as FYNNEI. Written as DNA, the CDR3 is TGTGCCAGCACCTTAGACAGGGGGCGAGGAGATACGCAGTATTTT. This codes for CASTLDRGRGDTQYF.

The V and J genes are TRBV7-9 and TRBJ2-1; 10 bases are a match to TRBD2. Unmatched junction bases numbered 7, after V lost 7 bases and J lost 1 base. The CDR3 contains 16 residues. Germline CDR1 and CDR2: SEHNR and FQNEAQ (reference sequence). The CDR3 loop is CASTLSLAGSYNEQFF. Written as DNA, the CDR3 is TGTGCCAGCACCCTATCACTAGCGGGGTCCTACAATGAGCAGTTCTTC.

CDR3 DNA sequence: TGTGCCAGCAGTTTTTTCGGGGCGGGAGGGCCCTACGAGCAGTACTTC. This encodes CASSFFGAGGPYEQYF. The V and J genes are TRBV27 and TRBJ2-7; 9 bases line up with TRBD2. The ends lost 3 bases at V and 2 bases at J; junction bases unmatched: 8. The CDR3 loop spans 16 amino acids. Germline assignment: CDR1 MNHEY and CDR2 SMNVEV (reference sequence).

This chain links TRBV7-3 with TRBJ2-7; perhaps TRBD1 as D (5 bases). This CDR3 has 14 amino acids. Trimming took 2 bases from V and 0 from J, leaving 8 bases between them. Germline CDR1 reads SGHTA; CDR2 reads FQGTGA. CDR3 in amino acids: CASSLSGNSYEQYF. Here the CDR3 DNA reads TGTGCCAGCAGCTTATCAGGGAACTCCTACGAGCAGTACTTC.

The genes are TRBV5-1 and TRBJ1-1, with 7 bases that match TRBD1. The germline V gene encodes CDR1 SGHRS and CDR2 YFSETQ. The CDR3 is 14 amino acids. J was trimmed by 4 bases and V by 4 bases; bases with no gene match: 7. CDR3 sequence (DNA): TGCGCCAGCAGCATACGGAGGGGGCTCACTGAAGCTTTCTTT. This sequence encodes CASSIRRGLTEAFF.

The V gene is TRBV5-4, the J gene TRBJ2-4; no reliable D call. Germline CDR1 reads SGHNT; CDR2 reads YYREEE (reference sequence). The V end was cut by 4 bases, the J end by 4 bases, with 12 bases between. This CDR3 is built from 14 residues. CDR3 loop: CASSQPDTKNIQYF. The CDR3 DNA follows: TGTGCCAGCAGCCAACCTGACACAAAAAACATTCAGTACTTC.

V gene TRBV15 combines with J gene TRBJ1-2, with 9 bases lining up with TRBD1. The germline CDR1 and CDR2 sequences are LNHNV and YYDKDF (reference sequence). The CDR3 has 15 residues. Unmatched junction bases numbered 6, after V lost 5 bases and J lost 2 bases. The CDR3 DNA reads as TGTGCCACCAGCGGCGACAGGGGGGGAAACTATGGCTACACCTTC. Encoded protein: CATSGDRGGNYGYTF.

The rearrangement links TRBV5-6 to TRBJ2-5; 10 bases fit TRBD1. The CDR3 is 16 amino acids. Germline CDR1 and CDR2: SGHDT and YYEEEE. With V trimmed by 0 bases and J by 1 base, 3 bases remained unmatched. CDR3 residues: CASSLGGTGAQETQYF. The CDR3 DNA sequence: TGTGCCAGCAGCTTGGGCGGGACAGGGGCCCAAGAGACCCAGTACTTC.

The rearrangement uses TRBV7-9 and TRBJ2-7; D is possibly TRBD2 (6 bases). Trimming shortened V by 4 bases and J by 2 bases, and 12 bases separated the two germline ends. This CDR3 comprises 14 residues. Germline V gene data show CDR1 as SEHNR and CDR2 as FQNEAQ (reference sequence). The CDR3 loop reads CASSWGGGTYEQYF. The CDR3, as DNA: TGTGCCAGCAGCTGGGGCGGCGGGACCTACGAGCAGTACTTC.

The chain is built from TRBV5-8 and TRBJ2-5; 7 bases are shared with TRBD2. CDR3 length: 14 residues. Germline CDR1 is SGHTS and CDR2 is YDEGEE. Losses at the gene ends were 0 bases for V and 4 bases for J; bases not matched to a gene: 3. CDR3 DNA sequence: TGTGCCAGCAGCTTGGCTAGCGGAATAGAGACCCAGTACTTC. It specifies CASSLASGIETQYF.